This T cell receptor (beta chain) was obtained from a study of tumor-infiltrating lymphocytes in localized non-small cell lung cancer (dated by TCRdb to the early 2020s). Regarding the study in general: The cohort included patients whose samples were collected after neoadjuvant chemotherapy, as well as both smokers and never-smokers and several histologies. Resected tumor tissue and uninvolved lung tissue described as non-adjacent to the tumor were contributed by each patient, with both tissues obtained from the same patient. TCR sequencing was one of several integrated assays, alongside flow cytometry, multiplex immunofluorescence, RNA-seq, exome sequencing and proteomics, applied to the same patients. The overall ICON cohort comprised fewer than 170 surgical patients with localized non-small cell lung cancer whose tumors were resected. For 55 to 70 patients, immunoSEQ T-cell fraction was compared between paired tumor and uninvolved lung.

The CDR3 numbers 12 residues from cysteine through phenylalanine. CDR3 DNA is the only sequence kept; it has 36 bases, read in frame from the first base. The T-cell fraction in tumor and uninvolved lung tissue was provided by TCR sequencing with the immunoSEQ assay. Per the original workflow: In the survival analysis, patients were divided into a high T-cell fraction group (upper tertile) and a low T-cell fraction group (lower two tertiles), and the two groups were compared using a log-rank test. A signed-rank test was used to test differences in T-cell fraction between paired tumor and uninvolved lung samples. TCRdb provides this immuneACCESS table in a form limited to in-frame rearrangements. Some clones are lacking; in checked studies, under half of them reflect an unresolved V gene, and why the rest are absent is not known. V and J calls and clone size are copied from that table; D and trimming were computed from the DNA. Recorded for this sample are some 6,000 clones; 76% of them occurred a single time. Around 5.8% of the sample belongs to the ten largest clones.

To note about this clone: The antigen it recognizes is unknown. No much larger clonotype is one base removed from it; base qualities were not supplied.

Enrollment in ICON was initiated in 2016, and the last patient was enrolled in 2018. In a subcohort of 76 patients, fresh tumor and matched uninvolved tissue were collected for in-depth immune analyses, with TCR sequencing among those analyses. DNA isolated from bulk tissue, without cell sorting, was used for TCR sequencing. Results and caveats for the whole study, not just this receptor: Recurrence-free survival showed no association with tumor T-cell fraction measured by TCR sequencing (p = 0.61). Higher T cell infiltration in tumors than in uninvolved lung tissue was supported by TCRbeta sequencing, consistent with immunofluorescence CD3 counts. TCR-derived T-cell fraction did not differ between the flow cytometry-defined immunotypes IM1 (good prognosis) and IM2 (poor prognosis). Because different pieces of the same tissue were used for different assays, technical variation could not be separated from intratumor heterogeneity. Since assay coverage differed from patient to patient depending on how much tissue was available, TCR sequencing was done for only a subset of the cohort.

This TCR derives from a human donor with non-small cell lung cancer. The chain uses TRBV21-1 and TRBJ1-1; the D segment call TRBD1 is taken from the table without a DNA check. TRBV21-1 is a pseudogene locus. Sequencing used lung tumor tissue. Here the CDR3 is given as CASRSQGREAFF. In nucleotide form, the sequence is TGTGCCAGCAGGTCCCAGGGCCGTGAAGCTTTCTTT.